The rows below give T cell receptor beta chains drawn from one sample of a study of blood T cell repertoires in COVID-19. Generated by immunoSEQ multiplex PCR, the TCRdb table keeps only in-frame clones and is missing some. The sample records approximately 200,000 clones, around 84% being singletons. Sequenced input: PBMCs or T cells enriched from blood (not recorded which). These receptors came from a man aged 40-50 years who had recovered from COVID-19. Both conserved end residues are part of each CDR3. The order of the fields is CDR3 DNA, CDR3 protein, V gene, CDR3 length, J gene, clone size, D gene. D genes are given only for firm matches. Clone size is shown for a subset of rows, as once, few, many or a class of expanded clone.

cdr3_nt: TGTGCCAGCAGCTTATGGGGGACAGACGAGCAGTACTTC
cdr3_aa: CASSLWGTDEQYF
v_call: TRBV7-3
cdr3_length: 13
j_call: TRBJ2-7
clone_size: .
d_call: TRBD1

cdr3_nt: TGCGCCAGCAGCCAAGAGACAGCGTCCTCTTATGGCTACACCTTC
cdr3_aa: CASSQETASSYGYTF
v_call: TRBV4-1
cdr3_length: 15
j_call: TRBJ1-2
clone_size: .
d_call: .

cdr3_nt: TGTGCCACCAGTGATTCCATAGCGGGCCCAGAAGATACGCAGTATTTT
cdr3_aa: CATSDSIAGPEDTQYF
v_call: TRBV24-1
cdr3_length: 16
j_call: TRBJ2-3
clone_size: .
d_call: TRBD2

cdr3_nt: TGTGCCAGCAGTTTCAGCGGCCGCGGGGAGCAGTACTTC
cdr3_aa: CASSFSGRGEQYF
v_call: TRBV12-3/TRBV12-4
cdr3_length: 13
j_call: TRBJ2-7
clone_size: .
d_call: .

cdr3_nt: TGTGCCAGTCGTCCAGGGGGCCGCTCTGGGGCCAACGTCCTGACTTTC
cdr3_aa: CASRPGGRSGANVLTF
v_call: TRBV19
cdr3_length: 16
j_call: TRBJ2-6
clone_size: .
d_call: TRBD1

cdr3_nt: TGTGCCTGGAGTGTTAGCGGCTATGGCTACACCTTC
cdr3_aa: CAWSVSGYGYTF
v_call: TRBV30
cdr3_length: 12
j_call: TRBJ1-2
clone_size: .
d_call: .

cdr3_nt: TGTGCCAGCAGCCCCTCAGCGGCTAGCACAGATACGCAGTATTTT
cdr3_aa: CASSPSAASTDTQYF
v_call: TRBV7-3
cdr3_length: 15
j_call: TRBJ2-3
clone_size: .
d_call: .

cdr3_nt: TGTGCCAGTAGTATTAGCGGGACACCGTTAGCCTCCGGAAACACCATATATTTT
cdr3_aa: CASSISGTPLASGNTIYF
v_call: TRBV19
cdr3_length: 18
j_call: TRBJ1-3
clone_size: .
d_call: .

cdr3_nt: TGTGCCAGCAGTTCAGGGGGCTTGTCTTACGAGCAGTACTTC
cdr3_aa: CASSSGGLSYEQYF
v_call: TRBV6-5
cdr3_length: 14
j_call: TRBJ2-7
clone_size: .
d_call: TRBD1

cdr3_nt: TGTGCCTGGAGTGTATCAGGGCGCGAGCAGTACTTC
cdr3_aa: CAWSVSGREQYF
v_call: TRBV30
cdr3_length: 12
j_call: TRBJ2-7
clone_size: .
d_call: .

cdr3_nt: TGTGCCAGTAGAGGGGCAGAATCCTACAATGAGCAGTTCTTC
cdr3_aa: CASRGAESYNEQFF
v_call: TRBV19
cdr3_length: 14
j_call: TRBJ2-1
clone_size: few
d_call: .

cdr3_nt: TGCGCCAGCAGCCACACAACACTAGCGGGAGGGGACTATGGTACGCAGTATTTT
cdr3_aa: CASSHTTLAGGDYGTQYF
v_call: TRBV4-1
cdr3_length: 18
j_call: TRBJ2-3
clone_size: .
d_call: TRBD2

cdr3_nt: TGTGCCAGCAGCGCGGGACGGATCTATGGCTACACCTTC
cdr3_aa: CASSAGRIYGYTF
v_call: TRBV7-9
cdr3_length: 13
j_call: TRBJ1-2
clone_size: .
d_call: .

cdr3_nt: TGTGCCAGCAGCTATCTACGGTCTGGGGCCAACGTCCTGACTTTC
cdr3_aa: CASSYLRSGANVLTF
v_call: TRBV7-9
cdr3_length: 15
j_call: TRBJ2-6
clone_size: .
d_call: .

cdr3_nt: TGTGCCAGCCGCTCGACTAGTTCGGAGACCCAGTACTTC
cdr3_aa: CASRSTSSETQYF
v_call: TRBV7-2
cdr3_length: 13
j_call: TRBJ2-5
clone_size: .
d_call: .

cdr3_nt: TGTGCCAGCAGCTTAGTTGCTAGCGTATCCCCCCTCAATGAGCAGTTCTTC
cdr3_aa: CASSLVASVSPLNEQFF
v_call: TRBV7-2
cdr3_length: 17
j_call: TRBJ2-1
clone_size: once
d_call: .

cdr3_nt: TGTGCCAGCAGCTCCTGGAGGGACGGCTATGGCTACACCTTC
cdr3_aa: CASSSWRDGYGYTF
v_call: TRBV5-4
cdr3_length: 14
j_call: TRBJ1-2
clone_size: .
d_call: .

cdr3_nt: TGTGCCAGCAGCTCCTCAGGGAACACCGGGGAGCTGTTTTTT
cdr3_aa: CASSSSGNTGELFF
v_call: TRBV5-8
cdr3_length: 14
j_call: TRBJ2-2
clone_size: .
d_call: .

cdr3_nt: TGCAGCGTTGAAAACAGGGGATCCTACAATGAGCAGTTCTTC
cdr3_aa: CSVENRGSYNEQFF
v_call: TRBV29-1
cdr3_length: 14
j_call: TRBJ2-1
clone_size: .
d_call: TRBD1

cdr3_nt: TGTGCCAGCAGTCGCTACGATGTTGGCTATGGCTACACCTTC
cdr3_aa: CASSRYDVGYGYTF
v_call: TRBV6-5
cdr3_length: 14
j_call: TRBJ1-2
clone_size: .
d_call: .

cdr3_nt: TGTGCCAGCAGCGCAGTCCTAGCCAAAAACATTCAGTACTTC
cdr3_aa: CASSAVLAKNIQYF
v_call: TRBV5-6
cdr3_length: 14
j_call: TRBJ2-4
clone_size: .
d_call: .

cdr3_nt: TGTGCCAGCAGTCCGTCCCCCAATGAGCAGTTCTTC
cdr3_aa: CASSPSPNEQFF
v_call: TRBV28
cdr3_length: 12
j_call: TRBJ2-1
clone_size: .
d_call: .

cdr3_nt: TGTGCCAGCAGTGAAGAATTTTGGACTAGCGGGAGCAGGGGCACAGATACGCAGTATTTT
cdr3_aa: CASSEEFWTSGSRGTDTQYF
v_call: TRBV6-1
cdr3_length: 20
j_call: TRBJ2-3
clone_size: once
d_call: TRBD2

cdr3_nt: TGTGCCATCAGGGCGGGACAGGGAACTACTAGTGGGGAGGGGCAGTTCTTC
cdr3_aa: CAIRAGQGTTSGEGQFF
v_call: TRBV10-3
cdr3_length: 17
j_call: TRBJ2-1
clone_size: .
d_call: TRBD1

cdr3_nt: TGTGCCAGCAGCCACGCGGGGCAGGTGGCAGATACGCAGTATTTT
cdr3_aa: CASSHAGQVADTQYF
v_call: TRBV9
cdr3_length: 15
j_call: TRBJ2-3
clone_size: .
d_call: .

cdr3_nt: TGTGCCAGCAGATCGGACAGGGGTCCGCCTGATGAGTACTTC
cdr3_aa: CASRSDRGPPDEYF
v_call: TRBV2
cdr3_length: 14
j_call: TRBJ2-7
clone_size: .
d_call: TRBD1

cdr3_nt: TGTGCCAGCTCACCACCGGCGGGAGTGGGTGAGACCCAGTACTTC
cdr3_aa: CASSPPAGVGETQYF
v_call: TRBV18
cdr3_length: 15
j_call: TRBJ2-5
clone_size: .
d_call: TRBD2

cdr3_nt: TGTGCCAGCAGTGAGTTCAGGGCTGACGAGCAGTACTTC
cdr3_aa: CASSEFRADEQYF
v_call: TRBV6-1
cdr3_length: 13
j_call: TRBJ2-7
clone_size: .
d_call: .

cdr3_nt: TGCGCCAGCAGCTCGGACAGGGGCTCACCCCTCCACTTT
cdr3_aa: CASSSDRGSPLHF
v_call: TRBV5-1
cdr3_length: 13
j_call: TRBJ1-6
clone_size: once
d_call: TRBD1

cdr3_nt: TGTGCCACCAGCAGAGATCCGCCGGGACATTCGAACACTGAAGCTTTCTTT
cdr3_aa: CATSRDPPGHSNTEAFF
v_call: TRBV15
cdr3_length: 17
j_call: TRBJ1-1
clone_size: .
d_call: .

cdr3_nt: TGTGCCAGCTCACCAGTAGAGTCCAAAAACATTCAGTACTTC
cdr3_aa: CASSPVESKNIQYF
v_call: TRBV18
cdr3_length: 14
j_call: TRBJ2-4
clone_size: .
d_call: .

cdr3_nt: TGCAGCGTTGGCCGGACTACCGTGACCTACGAGCAGTACTTC
cdr3_aa: CSVGRTTVTYEQYF
v_call: TRBV29-1
cdr3_length: 14
j_call: TRBJ2-7
clone_size: .
d_call: .

cdr3_nt: TGTGCCAGCAGCTTAGTTGGCCGCACAGATACGCAGTATTTT
cdr3_aa: CASSLVGRTDTQYF
v_call: TRBV11-1
cdr3_length: 14
j_call: TRBJ2-3
clone_size: .
d_call: .

cdr3_nt: TGTGCCAGCAGTTTATCGCTTCAGGGTGGGGAGCAGTACTTC
cdr3_aa: CASSLSLQGGEQYF
v_call: TRBV27
cdr3_length: 14
j_call: TRBJ2-7
clone_size: .
d_call: .

cdr3_nt: TGTGCCAGTAGGGGCCGGGGTAGCACAGATACGCAGTATTTT
cdr3_aa: CASRGRGSTDTQYF
v_call: TRBV19
cdr3_length: 14
j_call: TRBJ2-3
clone_size: .
d_call: .

cdr3_nt: TGCGCCAGCAGCTTGGACAGCCCAAGTCGCCCTGAAGCTTTCTTT
cdr3_aa: CASSLDSPSRPEAFF
v_call: TRBV5-1
cdr3_length: 15
j_call: TRBJ1-1
clone_size: .
d_call: .

cdr3_nt: TGTGCCAGCAGTACCGAACAACTCACGACGGGAGAGACCCAGTACTTC
cdr3_aa: CASSTEQLTTGETQYF
v_call: TRBV2
cdr3_length: 16
j_call: TRBJ2-5
clone_size: .
d_call: .

cdr3_nt: TGTGCCATCAGTGAGGTGGGGACTAGCGGGAGTTACGAGCAGTACTTC
cdr3_aa: CAISEVGTSGSYEQYF
v_call: TRBV10-3
cdr3_length: 16
j_call: TRBJ2-7
clone_size: .
d_call: TRBD2

cdr3_nt: TGTGCCACCAGCAGAGTACGGAACAGGGCTTCCAATCAGCCCCAGCATTTT
cdr3_aa: CATSRVRNRASNQPQHF
v_call: TRBV15
cdr3_length: 17
j_call: TRBJ1-5
clone_size: .
d_call: .

cdr3_nt: TGTGCCAGCAGCGTTTCGAGCGGAGAAGGCGGCTACACCTTC
cdr3_aa: CASSVSSGEGGYTF
v_call: TRBV7-9
cdr3_length: 14
j_call: TRBJ1-2
clone_size: .
d_call: .

cdr3_nt: TGTGCCAGCAGCCAAGATGCGGGCTTTGGCTACACCTTC
cdr3_aa: CASSQDAGFGYTF
v_call: TRBV3-1/TRBV3-2
cdr3_length: 13
j_call: TRBJ1-2
clone_size: .
d_call: .

cdr3_nt: TGTGCCAGCAGCCAAGTAACTAGCGGGGGTTACAATGAGCAGTTCTTC
cdr3_aa: CASSQVTSGGYNEQFF
v_call: TRBV14
cdr3_length: 16
j_call: TRBJ2-1
clone_size: .
d_call: TRBD2

cdr3_nt: TGCAGTGCTAGTCGTACAGGGGGCGTCTACGAGCAGTACTTC
cdr3_aa: CSASRTGGVYEQYF
v_call: TRBV20-1
cdr3_length: 14
j_call: TRBJ2-7
clone_size: few
d_call: TRBD1

cdr3_nt: TGTGCCAGCAGTTTAGTTAGAGGGACAGGCGACTTGAGAGGTCAGCCCCAGCATTTT
cdr3_aa: CASSLVRGTGDLRGQPQHF
v_call: TRBV28
cdr3_length: 19
j_call: TRBJ1-5
clone_size: .
d_call: TRBD1

cdr3_nt: TGCGCCAGCAGCTTGGATTCGGGAGGCACAGATACGCAGTATTTT
cdr3_aa: CASSLDSGGTDTQYF
v_call: TRBV5-1
cdr3_length: 15
j_call: TRBJ2-3
clone_size: .
d_call: .

cdr3_nt: TGCGCCAGCAGCCAAGAAGGGCTAGCGGGAAGGGCAGATACGCAGTATTTT
cdr3_aa: CASSQEGLAGRADTQYF
v_call: TRBV4-3
cdr3_length: 17
j_call: TRBJ2-3
clone_size: .
d_call: TRBD2

cdr3_nt: TGTGCCTGGAGTGTTCAGGGAAACGAGCAGTACTTC
cdr3_aa: CAWSVQGNEQYF
v_call: TRBV30
cdr3_length: 12
j_call: TRBJ2-7
clone_size: .
d_call: .

cdr3_nt: TGCAGCGTTGTTACTAGCGGGAGTGAAGGCTACGAGCAGTACTTC
cdr3_aa: CSVVTSGSEGYEQYF
v_call: TRBV29-1
cdr3_length: 15
j_call: TRBJ2-7
clone_size: few
d_call: TRBD2

cdr3_nt: TGTGCCAGCAGGCGCACTAGGGGGCACACAGATACGCAGTATTTT
cdr3_aa: CASRRTRGHTDTQYF
v_call: TRBV2
cdr3_length: 15
j_call: TRBJ2-3
clone_size: .
d_call: TRBD1

cdr3_nt: TGTGCCATCAGTGAGTCTGGGGAGGCGCCCATCACTGAAGCTTTCTTT
cdr3_aa: CAISESGEAPITEAFF
v_call: TRBV10-3
cdr3_length: 16
j_call: TRBJ1-1
clone_size: .
d_call: .

cdr3_nt: TGTGCTAGTGGTTCGACACTAGGGGGGATTTCGGACAGGGATTCCCTCGCGAACACCGGGGAGCTGTTTTTT
cdr3_aa: CASGSTLGGISDRDSLANTGELFF
v_call: TRBV12-5
cdr3_length: 24
j_call: TRBJ2-2
clone_size: .
d_call: TRBD1

cdr3_nt: TGTGCCAGCAGCTTAGACCCCGGACTAGCGGGATTACGCAGCTACGAGCAGTACTTC
cdr3_aa: CASSLDPGLAGLRSYEQYF
v_call: TRBV11-3
cdr3_length: 19
j_call: TRBJ2-7
clone_size: .
d_call: TRBD2

cdr3_nt: TGTGCCAGCCGTTACAGCTCTGGAAACACCATATATTTT
cdr3_aa: CASRYSSGNTIYF
v_call: TRBV10-3
cdr3_length: 13
j_call: TRBJ1-3
clone_size: .
d_call: .